Ten or more counts support the clone carrying this T cell receptor (beta chain). The data originate from a study of Graves' ophthalmopathy and Graves' hyperthyroidism. Germline CDR1 is SGHTA and CDR2 is FQGTGA. The CDR3 has 13 residues. V was pared by 3 bases and J by 7 bases, with 12 bases between. TCR beta CDR3 regions were amplified from RNA transcripts. HTBI primers primed a first-round RT-PCR, and a second-round multiplex PCR followed. One entry per CDR3 protein results from TCRdb running MiXCR on the multiplex PCR reads. The table shows 900,000 to 1,200,000 distinct CDR3 sequences, with about 40% occurring only once.

The TCR originated in an adult man with Graves' hyperthyroidism. Sequences were obtained from peripheral blood or thyroid tissue (not recorded which). The chain employs TRBV7-3 and TRBJ1-2, with D perhaps matching TRBD1 (5 bases). This chain's CDR3 is CASSLIGEGGYTF. CDR3 bases: TGTGCCAGCAGCTTGATAGGGGAGGGTGGCTACACCTTC.